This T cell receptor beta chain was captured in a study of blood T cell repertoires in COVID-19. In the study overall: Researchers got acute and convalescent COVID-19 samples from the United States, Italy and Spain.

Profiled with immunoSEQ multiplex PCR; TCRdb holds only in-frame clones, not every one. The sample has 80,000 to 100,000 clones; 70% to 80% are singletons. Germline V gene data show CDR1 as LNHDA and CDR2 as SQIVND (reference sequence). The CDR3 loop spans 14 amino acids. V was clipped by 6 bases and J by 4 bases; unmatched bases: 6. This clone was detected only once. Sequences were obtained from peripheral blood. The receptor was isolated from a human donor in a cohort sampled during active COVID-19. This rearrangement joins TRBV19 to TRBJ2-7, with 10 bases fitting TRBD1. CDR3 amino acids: CASRLTGGAYEQYF. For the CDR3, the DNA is TGTGCCAGTAGGCTGACAGGGGGCGCGTACGAGCAGTACTTC.